This T cell receptor beta chain was sequenced for a study of shared clonotypes between healthy human individuals. The CDR3 loop spans 14 amino acids. Trimming cost V 7 bases and J 4 bases; bases outside gene matches: 8. The germline V gene has CDR1 MNHEY and CDR2 SVGAGI. Data came from immunoSEQ multiplex PCR; TCRdb stores just in-frame clones and leaves some out. This table has fewer than 3 million clones, 85% to 95% appearing once. The chain combines TRBV6-5 with TRBJ2-7; 9 positions agree with TRBD2. The sequenced material came from naive CD4+ T cells from PBMCs. Regarding subset: CD45RA+ positively selected. The TCR was taken from a man aged 18 to 29 in good health. Some clones in this sample may be carry-over from other donors' samples. Here the CDR3 reads CASNHRAGGYEQYF. The CDR3 DNA is TGTGCCAGCAACCACCGAGCGGGGGGATACGAGCAGTACTTC.